The rows below give T cell receptor beta chains drawn from one sample of a study of blood T cell repertoires in COVID-19. Clones were read by immunoSEQ multiplex PCR, and TCRdb kept only the in-frame ones, dropping some. Of around 73,000 clones in the sample, 84% were seen once. Sequencing was carried out using peripheral blood. These receptors were obtained from a human donor in a cohort sampled during active COVID-19. CDR3s include the opening cysteine and the closing phenylalanine or tryptophan. A D gene is named only where the DNA matches it firmly. Rows may omit the clone size; those that give it use once, few, many or a size class.

V,J,size,D,DNA,CDR3
TRBV11-3,TRBJ1-6,-,TRBD1,TGTGCCAGCAGTCCGATTTTGGGACAGGGGGGAAATTCACCCCTCCACTTT,CASSPILGQGGNSPLHF
TRBV5-1,TRBJ2-4,-,TRBD1,TGCGCCAGCAGCTTAACGGACAGGGGAGACATTCAGTACTTC,CASSLTDRGDIQYF
TRBV2,TRBJ1-6,-,-,TGTGCCAGCAGTGAGGTCAGGGCCTATAATTCACCCCTCCACTTT,CASSEVRAYNSPLHF
TRBV5-5,TRBJ2-7,-,TRBD1,TGTGCCAGCAGCTTGGACAGGGGGTGGGCCTACGAGCAGTACTTC,CASSLDRGWAYEQYF
TRBV29-1,TRBJ2-2,-,-,TGCAGCGTTGACTCAGGGGTCACTGGCACCGGGGAGCTGTTTTTT,CSVDSGVTGTGELFF
TRBV4-1,TRBJ1-1,-,TRBD1,TGCGCCAGCAGCCAACTCCGGGACAGGCAGCCCGAAGCTTTCTTT,CASSQLRDRQPEAFF
TRBV24-1,TRBJ2-5,-,-,TGTGCCACCAGTGATTCGCGGGCCTACCAAGAGACCCAGTACTTC,CATSDSRAYQETQYF
TRBV2,TRBJ2-3,-,TRBD2,TGTGCCAGCAGCTCCGACGCGGGGGGGGCAGATACGCAGTATTTT,CASSSDAGGADTQYF
TRBV5-5,TRBJ2-5,-,TRBD1,TGTGCCAGCAGCTACCTGACAGGGGAGGAGACCCAGTACTTC,CASSYLTGEETQYF
TRBV4-3,TRBJ2-7,few,TRBD2,TGCGCCAGCAGCCAAGAGAAAGCGGGGGGCTACGAGCAGTACTTC,CASSQEKAGGYEQYF
TRBV12-3/TRBV12-4,TRBJ1-4,-,TRBD1,TGTGCCAGCAGTGTAACGACAGGGAAACTGTTTTTT,CASSVTTGKLFF
TRBV5-6,TRBJ2-7,-,TRBD1,TGTGCCAGCAGGGATGCAGGGGGAAGCTACGAGCAGTACTTC,CASRDAGGSYEQYF
TRBV24-1,TRBJ2-3,-,TRBD2,TGTGCCACCAGTGACTTTAGCGGGGACCCAGATACGCAGTATTTT,CATSDFSGDPDTQYF
TRBV28,TRBJ2-1,-,-,TGTGCCAGCAGTTTGATACCGCCAGAAAATGAGCAGTTCTTC,CASSLIPPENEQFF
TRBV5-6,TRBJ1-4,-,TRBD1,TGTGCCAGCAGACGTGGACAGGGAAGTGAAAAACTGTTTTTT,CASRRGQGSEKLFF